A single sample gave rise to the 9 T cell receptor beta chains below, sequenced in a study of OX40 agonist ivuxolimab in advanced cancers. Repertoires were generated with immunoSEQ multiplex PCR, while TCRdb's copy carries only in-frame clones and drops some. The sample shows some 77,000 clones, 70% to 90% of them seen only once. The material was CD4+ or CD8+ T cells sorted from blood, obtained in a trial of the OX40 agonist ivuxolimab. Receptors originate from an adult with an advanced solid tumor such as melanoma, head and neck, liver or kidney cancer.

J is TRBJ2-2 and V is TRBV28, with 16 bases matching TRBD2. The trim removed 5 bases at V and 7 bases at J, leaving 16 bases unmatched. The CDR3 has 20 amino acids. Germline V gene lookup returns CDR1 MDHEN and CDR2 SYDVKM. Here the CDR3 DNA reads TGTGCCAGCAGTGGTGGATCTGGGGGACTAGCGGGAGGGCCCGTCGGGGAGCTGTTTTTT. Translated: CASSGGSGGLAGGPVGELFF.

The rearrangement links TRBV18 to TRBJ2-1, with 15 bases lining up with TRBD2. Germline loops: CDR1 KGHSH, CDR2 LQKENI. The CDR3 loop spans 15 amino acids. Losses at the gene ends were 3 bases for V and 9 bases for J; bases not matched to a gene: 3. CDR3 DNA: TGTGCCAGCTCACCGAGGACTAGCGGGAGGGTTGAGCAGTTCTTC. Protein sequence: CASSPRTSGRVEQFF. The entire variable domain, with the rest obtained from reference TRBV18 and TRBJ2-1, is as follows: NAGVMQNPRHLVRRRGQEARLRCSPMKGHSHVYWYRQLPEEGLKFMVYLQKENIIDESGMPKERFSAEFPKEGPSILRIQQVVRGDSAAYFCASSPRTSGRVEQFFGPGTRLTVL.

The CDR3 loop reads CASSIGGTYEQYF. CDR3 sequence (DNA): TGCGCCAGCAGCATTGGGGGGACCTACGAGCAGTACTTC. This chain uses TRBV5-1 with TRBJ2-7; D is perhaps TRBD2 (6 bases). Germline CDR1 and CDR2: SGHRS and YFSETQ. This CDR3 has 13 residues. Between the trimmed V and J ends, which lost 4 bases and 2 bases, there was a span of 10 bases.

The gene calls are TRBV4-3 and TRBJ1-1; 8 positions agree with TRBD1. Losses at the gene ends were 2 bases for V and 6 bases for J; bases not matched to a gene: 8. The CDR3 runs to 15 residues. The germline gives CDR1 LGHNA, CDR2 YSLEER. The CDR3 DNA follows: TGCGCCAGCAGCCAAATACAGGGGGGAAGGTCTGAAGCTTTCTTT. Protein product: CASSQIQGGRSEAFF.

The chain has TRBV5-6 and TRBJ2-7, with D possibly being TRBD1 (6 bases). Germline V gives CDR1 SGHDT, CDR2 YYEEEE. V shed 3 bases and J shed 3 bases, with 13 bases lying between them. The CDR3 extends over 14 amino acids. The CDR3 here is CASSSGTYIYEQYF. CDR3 sequence (DNA): TGTGCCAGCAGCTCCGGGACATACATCTACGAGCAGTACTTC.

This sequence joins TRBV21-1 and TRBJ2-2; TRBD2, the D gene given by the table, was not confirmed from the DNA. TRBV21-1 is termed a pseudogene. CDR3 length: 18 residues. Here the CDR3 reads CASSHKSRGYDGTGELFF. The DNA of the CDR3 is TGTGCCAGCAGCCACAAGTCCCGGGGGTACGACGGCACCGGGGAGCTGTTTTTT.

The chain couples TRBV6-5 to TRBJ2-5, with TRBD1 as a possible D gene (6 bases). In germline, CDR1 is MNHEY, CDR2 SVGAGI. The CDR3 sequence is 13 residues long. V was shortened by 6 bases and J by 2 bases, with 10 bases between the two germline ends. CDR3: CASRRTVQETQYF. CDR3 DNA sequence: TGTGCCAGCAGACGGACAGTACAAGAGACCCAGTACTTC.

The chain joins TRBV5-1 to TRBJ1-1, with D possibly matching TRBD1 (6 bases). The CDR3 consists of 15 residues. Germline V gene lookup returns CDR1 SGHRS and CDR2 YFSETQ. The germline V and J ends were trimmed by 1 base and 1 base, with 11 bases remaining between them. This CDR3 is CASSLLGQSNTEAFF. CDR3 bases: TGCGCCAGCAGCTTGCTTGGACAGTCGAACACTGAAGCTTTCTTT.

The gene calls are TRBV18 and TRBJ2-5, with D perhaps matching TRBD1 (6 bases). Germline V gene sequence: CDR1 KGHSH, CDR2 LQKENI. This CDR3 is 14 amino acids long. Trimming stripped 3 bases from V and 0 bases from J, with 8 bases between. Here the CDR3 DNA reads TGTGCCAGCTCACCTACAGGGAACCAAGAGACCCAGTACTTC. Its translation: CASSPTGNQETQYF. Complete variable domain (other parts from reference TRBV18 and TRBJ2-5): NAGVMQNPRHLVRRRGQEARLRCSPMKGHSHVYWYRQLPEEGLKFMVYLQKENIIDESGMPKERFSAEFPKEGPSILRIQQVVRGDSAAYFCASSPTGNQETQYFGPGTRLLVL.